In its sample, the clone carrying this T cell receptor beta chain was seen a few times. What it binds is not known. This sample was taken from a study of response to subunit inactivated influenza vaccine. Findings and caveats of the study: Authors suggested few new T cells are recruited by each seasonal influenza vaccination.

The CDR3 runs 15 residues. The V and J ends lost 4 bases and 9 bases, in that order; junction bases with no gene match: 8. Germline lookup yields CDR1 SGHVS and CDR2 FQNEAQ. Each CDR3 protein is one row after TCRdb ran MiXCR on the RT-PCR reads. The sample records over 150,000 distinct CDR3 sequences, approximately 14% being singletons. The sample consisted of CD8+ T cells sorted from PBMCs, taken roughly 5 days after vaccination. The sequence came from a man in his fifties who received an inactivated influenza vaccine. The rearrangement uses TRBV7-8 and TRBJ2-3; 12 bases fit TRBD2. The CDR3 is CASSYLTSGGMTQYF. CDR3 DNA: TGTGCCAGCAGCTACCTGACTAGCGGGGGTATGACGCAGTATTTT.